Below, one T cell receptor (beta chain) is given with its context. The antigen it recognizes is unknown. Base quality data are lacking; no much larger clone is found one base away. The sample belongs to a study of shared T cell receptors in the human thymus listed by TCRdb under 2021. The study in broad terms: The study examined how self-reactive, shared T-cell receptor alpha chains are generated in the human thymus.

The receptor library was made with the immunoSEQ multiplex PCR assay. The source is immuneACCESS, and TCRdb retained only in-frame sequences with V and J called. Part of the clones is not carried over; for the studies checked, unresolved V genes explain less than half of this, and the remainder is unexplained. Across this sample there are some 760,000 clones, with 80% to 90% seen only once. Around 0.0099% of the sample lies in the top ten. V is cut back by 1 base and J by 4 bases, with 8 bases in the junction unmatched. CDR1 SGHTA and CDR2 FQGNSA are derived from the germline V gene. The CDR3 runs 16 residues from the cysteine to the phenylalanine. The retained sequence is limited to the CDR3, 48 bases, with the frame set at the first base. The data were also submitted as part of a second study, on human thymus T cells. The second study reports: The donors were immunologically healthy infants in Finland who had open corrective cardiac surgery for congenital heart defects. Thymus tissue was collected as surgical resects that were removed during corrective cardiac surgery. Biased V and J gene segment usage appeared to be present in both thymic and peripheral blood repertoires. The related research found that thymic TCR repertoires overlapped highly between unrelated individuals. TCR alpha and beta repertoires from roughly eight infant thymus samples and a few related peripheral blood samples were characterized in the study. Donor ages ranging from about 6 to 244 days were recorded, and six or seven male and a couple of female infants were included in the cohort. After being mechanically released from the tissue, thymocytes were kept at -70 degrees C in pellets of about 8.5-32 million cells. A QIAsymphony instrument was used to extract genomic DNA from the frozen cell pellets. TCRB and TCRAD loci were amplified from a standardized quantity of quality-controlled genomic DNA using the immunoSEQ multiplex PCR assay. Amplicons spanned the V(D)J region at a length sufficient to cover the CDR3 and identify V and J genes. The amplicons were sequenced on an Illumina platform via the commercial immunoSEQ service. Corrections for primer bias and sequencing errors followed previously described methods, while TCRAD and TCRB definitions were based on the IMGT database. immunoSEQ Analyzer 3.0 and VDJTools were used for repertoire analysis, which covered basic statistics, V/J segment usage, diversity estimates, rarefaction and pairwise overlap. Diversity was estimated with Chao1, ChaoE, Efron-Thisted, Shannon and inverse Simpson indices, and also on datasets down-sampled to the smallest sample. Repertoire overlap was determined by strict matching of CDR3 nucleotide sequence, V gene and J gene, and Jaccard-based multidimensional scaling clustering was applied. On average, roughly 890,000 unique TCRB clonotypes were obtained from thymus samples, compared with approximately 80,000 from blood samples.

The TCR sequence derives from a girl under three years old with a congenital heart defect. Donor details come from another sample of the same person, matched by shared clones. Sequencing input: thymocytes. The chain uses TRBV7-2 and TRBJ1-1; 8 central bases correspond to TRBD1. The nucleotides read TGTGCCAGCAGCTTAGGTCAGGGGGCTCTAGGCACTGAAGCTTTCTTT. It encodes CASSLGQGALGTEAFF.